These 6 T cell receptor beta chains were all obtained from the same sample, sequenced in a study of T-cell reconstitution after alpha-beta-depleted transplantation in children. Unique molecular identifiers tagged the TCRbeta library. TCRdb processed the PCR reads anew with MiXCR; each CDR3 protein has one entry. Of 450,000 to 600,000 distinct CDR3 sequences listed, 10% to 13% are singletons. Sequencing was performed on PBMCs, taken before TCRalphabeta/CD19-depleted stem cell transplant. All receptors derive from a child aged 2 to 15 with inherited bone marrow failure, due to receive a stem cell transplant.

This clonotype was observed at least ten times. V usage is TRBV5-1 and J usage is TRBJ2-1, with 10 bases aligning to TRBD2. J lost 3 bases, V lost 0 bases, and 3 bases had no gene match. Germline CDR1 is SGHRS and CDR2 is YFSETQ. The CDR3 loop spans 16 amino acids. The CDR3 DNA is TGCGCCAGCAGCTTGGGTAGCGGGAGGTACTACAATGAGCAGTTCTTC. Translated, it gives CASSLGSGRYYNEQFF.

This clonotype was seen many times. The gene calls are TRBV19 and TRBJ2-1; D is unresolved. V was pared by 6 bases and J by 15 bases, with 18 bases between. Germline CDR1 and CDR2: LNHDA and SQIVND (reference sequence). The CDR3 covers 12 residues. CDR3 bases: TGTGCCAGTAGCCGCGGCTGGAGTGAGTGGTTCTTC. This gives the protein CASSRGWSEWFF. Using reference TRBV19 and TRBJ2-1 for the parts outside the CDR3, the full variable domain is DGGITQSPKYLFRKEGQNVTLSCEQNLNHDAMYWYRQDPGQGLRLIYYSQIVNDFQKGDIAEGYSVSREKKESFPLTVTSAQKNPTAFYLCASSRGWSEWFFGPGTRLTVL.

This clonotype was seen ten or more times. CDR3 nucleotides: TGCGCCAGCTTCTTAGGAGGGGCTAACACTGAAGCTTTCTTT. Translation: CASFLGGANTEAFF. V gene TRBV5-1 combines with J gene TRBJ1-1, with a weak D call TRBD1 (5 bases). V lost 7 bases and J 2 bases, leaving 15 bases between the germline ends. CDR3 length: 14 amino acids. Germline V gene data show CDR1 as SGHRS and CDR2 as YFSETQ.

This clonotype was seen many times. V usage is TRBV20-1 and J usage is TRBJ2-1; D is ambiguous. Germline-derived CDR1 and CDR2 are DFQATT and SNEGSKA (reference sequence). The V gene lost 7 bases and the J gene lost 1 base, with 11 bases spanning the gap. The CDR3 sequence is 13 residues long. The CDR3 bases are TGCAGTGTGTTGGAGCTGTCCTACAATGAGCAGTTCTTC. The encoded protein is CSVLELSYNEQFF.

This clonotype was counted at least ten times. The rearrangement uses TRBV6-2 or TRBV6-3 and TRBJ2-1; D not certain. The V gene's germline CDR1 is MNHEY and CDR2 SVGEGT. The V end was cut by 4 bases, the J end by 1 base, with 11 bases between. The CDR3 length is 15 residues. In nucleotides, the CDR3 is TGTGCCAGCAGTTCTTACGTGGGGTCCTACAATGAGCAGTTCTTC. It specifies CASSSYVGSYNEQFF.

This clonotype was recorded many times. DNA for the CDR3: TGTGCCAGCAGTTTATTTGGGGGCCCGGAGCCCCAGCATTTT. Translation gives CASSLFGGPEPQHF. The J gene is TRBJ1-5, the V gene TRBV12-3 or TRBV12-4; a weak D match, TRBD1 (6 bases). The length of the CDR3 is 14 residues. V lost 2 bases, J lost 8 bases, and 13 bases lay in between.